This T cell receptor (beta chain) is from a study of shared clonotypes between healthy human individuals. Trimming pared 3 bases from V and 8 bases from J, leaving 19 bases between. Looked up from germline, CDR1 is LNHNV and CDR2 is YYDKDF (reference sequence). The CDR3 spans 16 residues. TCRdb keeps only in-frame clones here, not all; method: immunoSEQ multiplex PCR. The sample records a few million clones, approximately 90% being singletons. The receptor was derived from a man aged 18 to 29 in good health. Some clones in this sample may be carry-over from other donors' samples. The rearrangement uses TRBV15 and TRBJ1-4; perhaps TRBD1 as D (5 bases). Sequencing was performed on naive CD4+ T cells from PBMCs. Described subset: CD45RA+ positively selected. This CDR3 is CATSSTIGRGGEKLFF. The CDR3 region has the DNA TGTGCCACCAGCAGTACTATTGGGAGGGGTGGCGAAAAACTGTTTTTT.